Below are 21 T cell receptor beta chains sequenced from a single sample in a study of cytomegalovirus exposure and HLA in healthy donors. 13 Jbeta primers and 60 Vbeta primers were used for the PCR. Using immunoSEQ multiplex PCR, the repertoire was profiled, and TCRdb retains in-frame clones only, with some absent. The table has under 150,000 clones, around 75% seen once. Input material: PBMCs. These receptors were obtained from a man aged 25-45 years in good health and CMV-seronegative.

This chain joins TRBV10-3 and TRBJ2-5, with D possibly being TRBD2 (6 bases). The J call may be faulty, since TRBJ2-7 better matches the DNA end. CDR3 length: 14 residues. The germline CDR1 and CDR2 sequences are ENHRY and SYGVKD. The CDR3 reads CATADPAEGYEQYF. The CDR3 region has the DNA TGTGCCACCGCGGATCCCGCGGAGGGGTACGAGCAGTACTTC.

The chain is built from TRBV5-1 and TRBJ2-1; 11 bases are a match to TRBD1. This CDR3 has 16 amino acids. V shed 0 bases, J shed 4 bases, and the junction held 3 bases outside the gene matches. The germline gives CDR1 SGHRS, CDR2 YFSETQ. The CDR3 nucleotides are TGCGCCAGCAGCTTGGAGGGGACAGGGGGTTACAATGAGCAGTTCTTC. Amino acids: CASSLEGTGGYNEQFF.

V is TRBV4-1 and J is TRBJ2-3, with D unresolved. The CDR3 has 14 residues. V was shortened by 4 bases and J by 4 bases, with 12 bases between the two germline ends. From germline, CDR1 is MGHRA and CDR2 YSYEKL. Here the CDR3 DNA reads TGCGCCAGCAGCCTCCGCTCACCGGCAGATACGCAGTATTTT. Translation gives CASSLRSPADTQYF.

The chain uses TRBV2 and TRBJ1-5; D uncertain. Germline CDR1 and CDR2: SNHLY and FYNNEI. V lost 6 bases, J lost 8 bases, and 17 bases lay in between. The CDR3 length is 14 residues. The CDR3, as DNA: TGTGCCAGCAGCGGCCGGGGTTGGGGAGAGCCCCAGCATTTT. Protein product: CASSGRGWGEPQHF.

The CDR3 loop is CASSAGNEQFF. As DNA, the CDR3 is TGCGCCAGCAGCGCAGGTAATGAGCAGTTCTTC. This chain joins TRBV5-1 and TRBJ2-1; the D is unclear. CDR3 length: 11 residues. Germline V gives CDR1 SGHRS, CDR2 YFSETQ. Trimming left V 4 bases short and J 7 bases short, with 6 bases between.

The rearrangement joins TRBV28 to TRBJ1-5, with TRBD1 as a possible D gene (6 bases). Germline V gives CDR1 MDHEN, CDR2 SYDVKM. V was cut by 3 bases and J by 4 bases, with 10 bases left in between. The CDR3 has 14 amino acids. The CDR3: CASSFQGSNQPQHF. CDR3 nucleotides: TGTGCCAGCAGTTTCCAGGGGAGTAATCAGCCCCAGCATTTT.

CDR3 in amino acids: CASSYDRNTEAFF. CDR3 nucleotide sequence: TGTGCCAGCAGCTATGATAGAAACACTGAAGCTTTCTTT. The V gene is TRBV7-2, the J gene TRBJ1-1, with D unclear. V was clipped by 4 bases and J by 2 bases, with 8 bases between them. This CDR3 comprises 13 residues. The V gene's germline CDR1 is SGHTA and CDR2 FQGNSA.

This chain connects TRBV28 to TRBJ1-2; the match to TRBD1 covers 7 bases. Germline-derived CDR1 and CDR2 are MDHEN and SYDVKM. The CDR3 covers 14 residues. The V gene end was trimmed by 4 bases and the J gene end by 6 bases; junction bases not matched to a gene: 8. The CDR3 loop is CASSYDREDHGYTF. The DNA for the CDR3 is TGTGCCAGCAGTTACGACAGGGAGGACCATGGCTACACCTTC.

A few counts support this clone. The chain is built from TRBV19 and TRBJ1-5, with 7 bases aligning to TRBD1. The CDR3 length is 13 residues. Trimming at V came to 7 bases and at J to 6 bases, leaving 6 bases not matched to a gene. Germline CDR1 LNHDA, CDR2 SQIVND (reference sequence). CDR3 sequence: CASKGGDGQPQHF. The CDR3 DNA reads as TGTGCCAGTAAAGGGGGCGACGGTCAGCCCCAGCATTTT.

The sample holds one count of this clone. CDR3 nucleotide sequence: TGTGCCAGCAGTTTGAAGGGGTGGTCCACAGATACGCAGTATTTT. Translation gives CASSLKGWSTDTQYF. V usage is TRBV6-5 and J usage is TRBJ2-3; tentative D call: TRBD1 (5 bases). This CDR3 has 15 residues. V lost 4 bases and J 2 bases, leaving 13 bases between the germline ends. CDR1 is MNHEY and CDR2 is SVGAGI in the germline V gene.

The rearrangement uses TRBV25-1 and TRBJ2-2; 8 bases map to TRBD1. The germline gives CDR1 MGHDK, CDR2 SYGVNS. With 4 bases clipped from V and 2 bases from J, the junction kept 6 bases outside the gene matches. The CDR3 is made up of 16 amino acids. The CDR3 loop is CASSGRQGLNTGELFF. Here the CDR3 DNA reads TGTGCCAGCAGTGGCCGACAGGGGCTTAACACCGGGGAGCTGTTTTTT.

The genes are TRBV30 and TRBJ2-1, with D perhaps TRBD2 (5 bases). Trimming left V 5 bases short and J 10 bases short, with 21 bases between. The V gene's germline CDR1 is GTSNPN and CDR2 SVGIG (reference sequence). This CDR3 has 14 amino acids. The CDR3, as DNA: TGTGCCTGGGCCCCCCTGGGGAGCAAAAGAGAGCAGTTCTTC. It encodes CAWAPLGSKREQFF.

The rearrangement joins TRBV7-2 to TRBJ2-3; D ambiguous. CDR3 length: 15 residues. In germline, CDR1 is SGHTA, CDR2 FQGNSA. Trimming removed 5 bases from V and 0 bases from J, with 12 bases in between. CDR3 sequence: CASSTDRWSTDTQYF. Written as DNA, the CDR3 is TGTGCCAGCAGCACAGATCGGTGGAGCACAGATACGCAGTATTTT.

The rearrangement joins TRBV6-1 to TRBJ2-1, with 15 bases fitting TRBD2. The CDR3 length is 15 residues. Germline V CDR1 and CDR2: MNHNS, SASEGT. Trimming removed 5 bases from V and 7 bases from J; junction bases left unmatched: 3. The CDR3 is CASSPGTSGRNEQFF. The CDR3 nucleotides are TGTGCCAGCAGTCCCGGGACTAGCGGGAGGAATGAGCAGTTCTTC.

The chain combines TRBV6-6 with TRBJ2-1; 10 bases agree with TRBD2. Germline CDR1 and CDR2: MNHNY and SVGAGI (reference sequence). The CDR3 totals 16 residues. With 4 bases clipped from V and 0 bases from J, the junction kept 3 bases outside the gene matches. CDR3 loop: CASSSRTSGSYNEQFF. DNA for the CDR3: TGTGCCAGCAGTTCCCGGACTAGCGGCTCCTACAATGAGCAGTTCTTC.

V usage is TRBV30 and J usage is TRBJ1-5; D possibly corresponds to TRBD1 (6 bases). Trimming took off 2 bases at V and 2 bases at J, with 10 bases between the two ends. Germline CDR1 is GTSNPN and CDR2 is SVGIG (reference sequence). CDR3 length: 14 residues. CDR3 in DNA: TGTGCCTGGAGTTTACAGGGCGGCAATCAGCCCCAGCATTTT. This sequence encodes CAWSLQGGNQPQHF.

Note on this clone: One junction end disagrees with the germline gene, perhaps due to a read error. The chain has TRBV28 and TRBJ1-2; 9 bases line up with TRBD1. Germline V lookup: CDR1 MDHEN, CDR2 SYDVKM. The CDR3 runs to 13 residues. CDR3 in DNA: TGTGCCAGCAGTTTTTCGGGACAGGGAAGCGGACTCTTC. This gives the protein CASSFSGQGSGLF.

This clone was recorded a few times. The rearrangement links TRBV19 to TRBJ1-1; D unresolved. This CDR3 spans 15 amino acids. V was clipped by 3 bases and J by 2 bases, with 13 bases between them. Germline V gives CDR1 LNHDA, CDR2 SQIVND (reference sequence). The CDR3: CASSILGRENTEAFF. The CDR3 coding sequence is TGTGCCAGTAGTATTTTAGGACGGGAAAACACTGAAGCTTTCTTT.

The V and J genes are TRBV4-2 and TRBJ1-5; tentatively, D is TRBD1 (5 bases). Trimming cost V 3 bases and J 7 bases, with 19 bases left between them. Germline lookup yields CDR1 LGHNA and CDR2 YNFKEQ. The CDR3 has 16 amino acids. Here the CDR3 reads CASSHSAGGGGQPQHF. CDR3 DNA: TGTGCCAGCAGCCATTCGGCCGGGGGGGGAGGCCAGCCCCAGCATTTT.

The V call is TRBV5-6, the J call TRBJ1-2, with TRBD1 as a possible D gene (5 bases). Germline V gives CDR1 SGHDT, CDR2 YYEEEE. Trimming removed 3 bases from V and 0 bases from J, with 12 bases in between. The CDR3 has 15 residues. The CDR3 nucleotides are TGTGCCAGCAGCTCGACAGAGATGGCTAACTATGGCTACACCTTC. Protein product: CASSSTEMANYGYTF.

The chain carries TRBV30 and TRBJ2-5; TRBD2 aligns across 15 bases. Germline CDR1 GTSNPN, CDR2 SVGIG (reference sequence). J lost 4 bases, V lost 1 base, and 4 bases had no gene match. The CDR3 runs to 16 residues. CDR3 bases: TGTGCCTGGAGTGGGACTAGCGGGAGGGCCGGAGAGACCCAGTACTTC. It specifies CAWSGTSGRAGETQYF.